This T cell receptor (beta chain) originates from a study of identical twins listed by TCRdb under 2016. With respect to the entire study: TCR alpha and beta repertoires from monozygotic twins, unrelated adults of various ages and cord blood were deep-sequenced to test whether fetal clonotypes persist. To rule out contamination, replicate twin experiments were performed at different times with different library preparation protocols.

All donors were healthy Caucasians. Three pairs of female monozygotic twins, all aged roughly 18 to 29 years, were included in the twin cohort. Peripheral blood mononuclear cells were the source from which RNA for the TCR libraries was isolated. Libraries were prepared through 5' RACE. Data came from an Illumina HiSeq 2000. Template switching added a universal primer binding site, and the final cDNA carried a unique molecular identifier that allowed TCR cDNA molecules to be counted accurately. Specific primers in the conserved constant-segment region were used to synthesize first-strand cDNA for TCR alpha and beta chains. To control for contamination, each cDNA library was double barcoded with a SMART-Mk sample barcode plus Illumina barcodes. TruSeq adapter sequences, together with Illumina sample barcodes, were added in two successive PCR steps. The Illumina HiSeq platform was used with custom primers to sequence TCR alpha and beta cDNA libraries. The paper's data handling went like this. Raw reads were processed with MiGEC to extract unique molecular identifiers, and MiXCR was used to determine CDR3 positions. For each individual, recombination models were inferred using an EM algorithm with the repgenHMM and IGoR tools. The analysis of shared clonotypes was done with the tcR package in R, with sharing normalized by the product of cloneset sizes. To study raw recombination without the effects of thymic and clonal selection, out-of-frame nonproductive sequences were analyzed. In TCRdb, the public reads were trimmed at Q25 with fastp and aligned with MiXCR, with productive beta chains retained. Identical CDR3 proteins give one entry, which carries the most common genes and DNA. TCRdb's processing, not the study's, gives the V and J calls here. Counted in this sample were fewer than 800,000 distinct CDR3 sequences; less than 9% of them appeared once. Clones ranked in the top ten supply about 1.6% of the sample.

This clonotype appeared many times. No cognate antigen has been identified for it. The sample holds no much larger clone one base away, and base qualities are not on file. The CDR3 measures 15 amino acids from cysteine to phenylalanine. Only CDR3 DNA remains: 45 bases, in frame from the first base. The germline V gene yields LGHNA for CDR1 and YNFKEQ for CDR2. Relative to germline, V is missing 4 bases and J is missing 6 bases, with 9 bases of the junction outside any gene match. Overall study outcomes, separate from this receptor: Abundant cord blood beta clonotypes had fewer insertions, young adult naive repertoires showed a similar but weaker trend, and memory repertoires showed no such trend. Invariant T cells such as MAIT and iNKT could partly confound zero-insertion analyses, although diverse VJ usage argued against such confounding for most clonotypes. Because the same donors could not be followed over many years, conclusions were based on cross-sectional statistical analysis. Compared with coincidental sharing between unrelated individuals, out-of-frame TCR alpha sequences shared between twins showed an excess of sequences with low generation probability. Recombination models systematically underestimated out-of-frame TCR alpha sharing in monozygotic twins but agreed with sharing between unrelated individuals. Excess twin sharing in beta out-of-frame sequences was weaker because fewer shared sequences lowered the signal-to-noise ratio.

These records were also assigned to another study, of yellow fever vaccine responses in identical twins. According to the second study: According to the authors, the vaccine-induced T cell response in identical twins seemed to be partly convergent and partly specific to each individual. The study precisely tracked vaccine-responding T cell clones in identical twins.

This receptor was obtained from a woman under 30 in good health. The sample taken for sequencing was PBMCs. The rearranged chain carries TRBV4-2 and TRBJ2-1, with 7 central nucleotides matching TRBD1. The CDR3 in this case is CASSLNRDRANEQFF. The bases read TGTGCCAGCAGCCTCAACCGGGACAGAGCCAATGAGCAGTTCTTC.